The rows below give T cell receptor beta chains drawn from one sample of a study of blood T cells in healthy people across ages. In TCRdb, the 5' RACE reads were re-called with MiXCR into one record per CDR3 protein. This table has just over 1 million distinct CDR3 sequences, around 45% appearing once. Sequencing was performed on blood. These receptors came from a woman in her sixties or seventies in good health. Both conserved end residues are part of each CDR3. D genes are given only for firm matches. Clone size is not always given. Where it is, it says once, few, many or a class for expanded clones.

v_gene	j_gene	d_gene	abundance	len	CDR3nt	CDR3aa
TRBV11-2	TRBJ1-4	-	-	16	TGTGCCAGCAGCTTAGTCTCGACCGCAACTAATGAAAAACTGTTTTTT	CASSLVSTATNEKLFF
TRBV5-1	TRBJ2-1	TRBD1	-	15	TGCGCCAGCAGCTTGAGCGGGACAGGGCATAATGAGCAGTTCTTC	CASSLSGTGHNEQFF
TRBV24-1	TRBJ2-1	-	-	15	TGTGCCACCAGTGACCCCGGGATGTCTGACAATGAGCAGTTCTTC	CATSDPGMSDNEQFF
TRBV7-8	TRBJ2-7	TRBD1	-	17	TGTGCCAGCAGCCCCACGACCTTACAGGGGGCGGTCTACGAGCAGTACTTC	CASSPTTLQGAVYEQYF
TRBV30	TRBJ1-1	-	-	11	TGTGCCTGGAGTGTGGGGCCAGAAGCTTTCTTT	CAWSVGPEAFF
TRBV27	TRBJ2-3	-	-	12	TGTGCCAGCCGAGCGGGCACAGATACGCAGTATTTT	CASRAGTDTQYF
TRBV12-3/TRBV12-4	TRBJ2-3	-	many	14	TGTGCCAGCAGTTTAGGAGGATTCACAGATACGCAGTATTTT	CASSLGGFTDTQYF
TRBV7-8	TRBJ1-6	-	-	14	TGTGCCAGCAGCCTCGGAAGTAGGGATTCACCCCTCCACTTT	CASSLGSRDSPLHF
TRBV20-1	TRBJ2-1	TRBD2	-	14	TGCAGTGCTAGAGCACTAGCGGGAGCCAATGAGCAGTTCTTC	CSARALAGANEQFF
TRBV29-1	TRBJ2-1	TRBD2	-	15	TGCAGCGTTGGGTCGGGAGGGAGGATGTACAATGAGCAGTTCTTC	CSVGSGGRMYNEQFF
TRBV29-1	TRBJ2-1	TRBD2	-	17	TGCAGCGTTGAAGATTTTACGGGACTAGAGAACTACAATGAGCAGTTCTTC	CSVEDFTGLENYNEQFF
TRBV5-1	TRBJ1-2	TRBD1	-	16	TGCGCCAGCACCTACGGACAGGGGGATCTGAACTATGGCTACACCTTC	CASTYGQGDLNYGYTF
TRBV18	TRBJ1-1	-	-	14	TGTGCCAGCTCACAGACGGACAGAGCCTTTGAAGCTTTCTTT	CASSQTDRAFEAFF
TRBV25-1	TRBJ2-7	TRBD2	few	13	TGTGCCAGCAGAGGCGGGAGGGCCGTGGAGCAGTACTTC	CASRGGRAVEQYF
TRBV14	TRBJ2-2	TRBD1	-	15	TGTGCCAGCAGCCAACAGGGGGCGAACACCGGGGAGCTGTTTTTT	CASSQQGANTGELFF
TRBV20-1	TRBJ2-7	-	few	14	TGCAGTGCTAGGGGGCAGGGAGTCACCTACGAGCAGTACTTC	CSARGQGVTYEQYF
TRBV11-2	TRBJ2-1	-	-	15	TGTGCCAGCAGCTTCCTGCCGAGCTCCTACAATGAGCAGTTCTTC	CASSFLPSSYNEQFF
TRBV2	TRBJ2-7	-	-	12	TGTGCCAGCAGGGGGTACCCCTACGAGCAGTACTTC	CASRGYPYEQYF
TRBV5-1	TRBJ2-3	TRBD2	few	15	TGCGCCAGCAGCCCCGGGACTACCCTCACAGATACGCAGTATTTT	CASSPGTTLTDTQYF
TRBV12-3/TRBV12-4	TRBJ2-7	-	few	15	TGTGCCAGCAGTTTTAGGGGCAGCGGAAAATACGAGCAGTACTTC	CASSFRGSGKYEQYF
TRBV14	TRBJ1-5	-	-	17	TGTGCCAGCAGCCAAGATCCCCGGTGGAATGGCAATCAGCCCCAGCATTTT	CASSQDPRWNGNQPQHF
TRBV3-1	TRBJ2-1	-	-	15	TGTGCCAGCAGCCAAGTTACACAGGCCTACAATGAGCAGTTCTTC	CASSQVTQAYNEQFF
TRBV7-6	TRBJ2-7	-	-	14	TGTGCCAGCAGCTTAACGGGGAAGGAGTACGAGCAGTACTTC	CASSLTGKEYEQYF
TRBV27	TRBJ1-1	-	-	14	TGTGCCAGCAGCCCTGCCGCCCCGAGCACTGAAGCTTTCTTT	CASSPAAPSTEAFF
TRBV10-3	TRBJ2-1	TRBD2	-	14	TGTGCCATCAGACCGGGACTAGCGGGAAATGAGCAGTTCTTC	CAIRPGLAGNEQFF
TRBV2	TRBJ2-1	TRBD2	-	14	TGTGCCAGCGAGCGGGAGGCCGTCTACAATGAGCAGTTCTTC	CASEREAVYNEQFF
TRBV9	TRBJ2-1	-	-	14	TGTGCCAGCAGCGACGGGGGTTTTCGGGATGAGCAGTTCTTC	CASSDGGFRDEQFF
TRBV20-1	TRBJ2-7	TRBD1	-	14	TGCAGTGCTAGAGGACCAGGGGGCGCATGGGAGCAGTACTTC	CSARGPGGAWEQYF
TRBV29-1	TRBJ2-5	-	-	10	TGCAGCGGGACGCTAGAGACCCAGTACTTC	CSGTLETQYF
TRBV9	TRBJ2-5	TRBD2	-	15	TGTGCCAGCAGCGAGGGACTAGCGGGACCAAATGAGCAGTACTTC	CASSEGLAGPNEQYF
TRBV3-1	TRBJ2-1	-	many	11	TGTGCCAGCAGCCAAGATGAGCGACAGTTCTTC	CASSQDERQFF
TRBV29-1	TRBJ1-1	-	few	10	TGCAGCGTTGAAGGGGGTGAAGCTTTCTTT	CSVEGGEAFF
TRBV14	TRBJ2-4	TRBD1	-	17	TGTGCCAGCAGCCAAGATTGGACCAGGGGGATATCCCCCATTCAGTACTTC	CASSQDWTRGISPIQYF
TRBV7-9	TRBJ2-1	TRBD2	-	16	TGTGCCAGCAGCCCGCTCGGGCTAGCGGATAACAATGAGCAGTTCTTC	CASSPLGLADNNEQFF
TRBV20-1	TRBJ2-1	TRBD1	-	13	TGCAGTGCAGAGGGACAGGGCCCCAATGAGCAGTTCTTC	CSAEGQGPNEQFF
TRBV6-1	TRBJ2-1	-	-	12	TGTGCCAGCAGTGCACAGGGTATTGAGCAGTTCTTC	CASSAQGIEQFF
TRBV9	TRBJ1-2	-	-	14	TGTGCCAGCAGCGCCCGCGGGAGAAACTATGGCTACACCTTC	CASSARGRNYGYTF
TRBV20-1	TRBJ1-1	-	few	14	TGCAGTGCTAGGGAAACCTTAGGGAACACTGAAGCTTTCTTT	CSARETLGNTEAFF
TRBV7-8	TRBJ2-7	TRBD2	-	14	TGTGCCAGCAGCCAGTCGGGAGGGCCTTCCGAGCAGTACTTC	CASSQSGGPSEQYF
TRBV3-1	TRBJ1-3	-	-	18	TGTGCCAGCAGCCTATCCTCGGCCGGGGGTAGCTCTGGAAACACCATATATTTT	CASSLSSAGGSSGNTIYF
TRBV20-1	TRBJ2-3	-	-	14	TGCAGTGCCCGGGGGCCGACTAGACAGATAGCGCAGTATTTT	CSARGPTRQIAQYF
TRBV27	TRBJ2-1	TRBD1	-	14	TGTGCCAGCAGTTTACAGGGGGCTAACAATGAGCAGTTCTTC	CASSLQGANNEQFF